Following are 26 T cell receptor beta chains from one sample sequenced in a study of regulatory T cells in long-lasting Graves disease. Sequencing libraries for TCR beta were prepared with iRepertoire HTBI primers and Arm-PCR of CDR3 regions. TCRdb re-called the multiplex PCR reads through MiXCR, storing one row per CDR3 protein. Among around 480,000 distinct CDR3 sequences listed, about 16% were seen once. Time point here: newly diagnosed GD, antithyroid drugs for less than 3 months. From RNA extracted from PBMCs, the TCR library was made. These data also featured in a second study, about T cells in Graves' hyperthyroidism and ophthalmopathy.

The specimen comprised peripheral blood mononuclear cells (PBMCs), sampled at new diagnosis, from a patient treated with antithyroid drugs. All receptors derive from a man aged 35 to 55 with Graves disease.

This clonotype was seen more than once but under ten times. The V call is TRBV28, the J call TRBJ1-6; the D gene is possibly TRBD1 (6 bases). The germline CDR1 and CDR2 sequences are MDHEN and SYDVKM. Trimming removed 8 bases from V and 9 bases from J, with 14 bases in between. This CDR3 is 13 amino acids long. The CDR3 DNA sequence: TGTGCCAGCTCCCGGGAGGGGGGTTCACCCCTCCACTTT. It encodes CASSREGGSPLHF.

This clonotype was picked up many times. The chain links TRBV12-3 or TRBV12-4 to TRBJ2-7, with a possible D match to TRBD2 (6 bases). V was clipped by 8 bases and J by 5 bases, with 16 bases between them. CDR3 size: 13 residues. The CDR3 is CASGRDSPHEQYF. As DNA, the CDR3 is TGTGCCAGCGGCCGGGACTCCCCGCACGAGCAGTACTTC.

The chain has TRBV24-1 and TRBJ2-2; 7 bases match TRBD2. The CDR3 extends over 15 amino acids. V gave up 6 bases and J gave up 7 bases; unmatched junction bases: 10. From germline, CDR1 is KGHDR and CDR2 SFDVKD. The CDR3 sequence: CATSKDGRNFGELFF. The CDR3 coding sequence is TGTGCCACCAGTAAAGACGGGAGGAACTTCGGGGAGCTGTTTTTT.

This clonotype was seen at least ten times. The V gene is TRBV18, the J gene TRBJ2-4; D is undetermined. Looked up from germline, CDR1 is KGHSH and CDR2 is LQKENI. Trimming took off 3 bases at V and 0 bases at J, with 15 bases between the two ends. The CDR3 runs 17 residues. CDR3 in DNA: TGTGCCAGCTCACCCGTGACGGAGACCTTAGCCAAAAACATTCAGTACTTC. Protein: CASSPVTETLAKNIQYF.

This chain links TRBV20-1 with TRBJ2-1; D is uncertain. Looked up from germline, CDR1 is DFQATT and CDR2 is SNEGSKA (reference sequence). Between the trimmed V and J ends, which lost 1 base and 1 base, there was a span of 8 bases. The CDR3 totals 14 residues. CDR3 sequence: CSARVPASYNEQFF. In nucleotides, the CDR3 is TGCAGTGCTAGAGTGCCGGCTTCCTACAATGAGCAGTTCTTC.

Many counts were recorded for this clonotype. V and J are TRBV11-2 and TRBJ2-3, with 15 nucleotides matching TRBD2. Trimming removed 4 bases from V and 5 bases from J; junction bases left unmatched: 4. The V gene's germline CDR1 is SGHAT and CDR2 FQNNGV. The CDR3 totals 16 residues. As DNA, the CDR3 is TGTGCCAGCAGCTCGGGACTAGCGGGGGGCAGAGATACGCAGTATTTT. Translated: CASSSGLAGGRDTQYF.

The chain couples TRBV24-1 to TRBJ2-1; the match to TRBD1 covers 8 bases. J was trimmed by 7 bases and V by 0 bases; bases with no gene match: 10. The length of the CDR3 is 17 residues. Germline CDR1 KGHDR, CDR2 SFDVKD. CDR3 in DNA: TGTGCCACCAGTGATTTGCCCAGGGACAGGTGGAGGAATGAGCAGTTCTTC. Its protein product is CATSDLPRDRWRNEQFF.

This clonotype was seen only a few times. CDR3 coding DNA: TGTGCCAGCAGCGGAATAGGGAGCTCCTACGAGCAGTACTTC. The encoded protein is CASSGIGSSYEQYF. The chain carries TRBV7-9 and TRBJ2-7, with TRBD2 as a possible D gene (5 bases). Per germline, CDR1 SEHNR and CDR2 FQNEAQ (reference sequence). The CDR3 sequence is 14 residues long. The V end lost 5 bases, the J end lost 0 bases, and 11 bases lay between the germline ends. Based on the CDR3 plus reference TRBV7-9 and TRBJ2-7, the full variable domain is DTGVSQNPRHKITKRGQNVTFRCDPISEHNRLYWYRQTLGQGPEFLTYFQNEAQLEKSRLLSDRFSAERPKGSFSTLEIQRTEQGDSAMYLCASSGIGSSYEQYFGPGTRLTVT.

Many counts were recorded for this clonotype. This CDR3 is CSVGSGPNQPQHF. The CDR3 nucleotides are TGCAGCGTTGGGTCCGGGCCCAATCAGCCCCAGCATTTT. J is TRBJ1-5 and V is TRBV29-1; unclear D gene. This CDR3 contains 13 residues. Between the trimmed V and J ends, which lost 4 bases and 3 bases, there was a span of 10 bases. The germline gives CDR1 SQVTM, CDR2 ANQGSEA.

This clonotype was detected many times. The genes are TRBV5-1 and TRBJ2-3; TRBD2 matches 9 bases. This CDR3 region has 16 residues. The germline CDR1 and CDR2 sequences are SGHRS and YFSETQ. The J segment lost 3 bases and the V segment lost 3 bases, leaving 8 bases of the junction unmatched. The CDR3 DNA is TGCGCCAGCAGCTCGGGACTAGCAAGGGATACAGATACGCAGTATTTT. It yields the protein CASSSGLARDTDTQYF.

V and J are TRBV29-1 and TRBJ2-2; D ambiguous. This CDR3 spans 12 amino acids. V lost 6 bases and J lost 1, with 6 bases in between. The V gene's germline CDR1 is SQVTM and CDR2 ANQGSEA. Written as DNA, the CDR3 is TGCAGCGTGGCCCAGAACACCGGGGAGCTGTTTTTT. Its translation is CSVAQNTGELFF.

This clonotype was counted between two and nine times. The J gene is TRBJ2-2, the V gene TRBV24-1; D not certain. CDR3 size: 13 residues. V was pared by 5 bases and J by 2 bases, with 5 bases between. Germline V gene data show CDR1 as KGHDR and CDR2 as SFDVKD. The CDR3 sequence: CATSVTNTGELFF. DNA for the CDR3: TGTGCCACCAGTGTTACTAACACCGGGGAGCTGTTTTTT.

The chain recombines TRBV19 with TRBJ2-7; no clear D. Germline V gene sequence: CDR1 LNHDA, CDR2 SQIVND (reference sequence). The length of the CDR3 is 15 residues. Trimming took off 2 bases at V and 2 bases at J, with 13 bases between the two ends. In DNA form, the CDR3 reads TGTGCCAGTAGTATATCGATCGGATCCACCTACGAGCAGTACTTC. Translated, it gives CASSISIGSTYEQYF. Variable domain in full (rest from reference TRBV19 and TRBJ2-7): DGGITQSPKYLFRKEGQNVTLSCEQNLNHDAMYWYRQDPGQGLRLIYYSQIVNDFQKGDIAEGYSVSREKKESFPLTVTSAQKNPTAFYLCASSISIGSTYEQYFGPGTRLTVT.

A note on this clonotype: A far bigger clonotype differs at one base, so this is likely a read error. This rearrangement joins TRBV7-8 to TRBJ2-3; perhaps TRBD1 as D (5 bases). The CDR3 has 20 residues. CDR1 and CDR2 (germline): SGHVS, FQNEAQ. CDR3: CASSSLFLGNQKLSTGTQYF. The CDR3 DNA is TGTGCCAGCAGTTCCTTATTTCTAGGCAACCAGAAGCTAAGCACAGGTACGCAGTATTTT.

Details on this clonotype: At one end the junction does not follow the germline gene, possibly because of a read error. The rearrangement joins TRBV2 to TRBJ1-5, with unresolved D. The germline gives CDR1 SNHLY, CDR2 FYNNEI. CDR3 length: 16 amino acids. In DNA, the CDR3 is TGTGTCAGCAGTGAGGGAAGTAAAATAAGCAATCAGCCCCAGCATTTT. Translation gives CVSSEGSKISNQPQHF.

This clonotype has a count of ten or more. This chain joins TRBV20-1 and TRBJ2-1; TRBD2 aligns across 8 bases. Per germline, CDR1 DFQATT and CDR2 SNEGSKA (reference sequence). This CDR3 is built from 15 residues. With V trimmed by 1 base and J by 6 bases, 8 bases remained unmatched. CDR3 protein: CSARVRGLVGNEQFF. The CDR3 DNA reads TGCAGTGCTAGAGTTCGGGGACTAGTGGGCAATGAGCAGTTCTTC.

The chain recombines TRBV12-3 or TRBV12-4 with TRBJ2-1; 9 bases map to TRBD2. This CDR3 comprises 14 residues. Unmatched junction bases numbered 8, after V lost 5 bases and J lost 9 bases. The CDR3 here is CASSPIGTSSEQFF. The CDR3, as DNA: TGTGCCAGCAGTCCAATCGGGACTAGCAGTGAGCAGTTCTTC.

Of note for this clonotype: A read error is possible here, since a much larger clone lies one base away. V is TRBV2 and J is TRBJ2-7; 9 bases align to TRBD1. The V gene end was trimmed by 3 bases and the J gene end by 6 bases; junction bases not matched to a gene: 6. Germline V gives CDR1 SNHLY, CDR2 FYNNEI. The CDR3 sequence is 14 residues long. The CDR3 DNA is TGTGCCAGCAGTGAGACAGGGGGTCGCGGCGAGCAGTACTTC. Amino acids: CASSETGGRGEQYF.

The rearrangement joins TRBV30 to TRBJ2-2; D tentatively reads TRBD1 or TRBD2 (5 bases each). V dropped 1 base and J dropped 0 bases, with 9 bases sitting between them. From germline, CDR1 is GTSNPN and CDR2 SVGIG (reference sequence). The CDR3 is made up of 15 amino acids. The CDR3 nucleotides read TGTGCCTGGAGTGGGGGACGGGCGAACACCGGGGAGCTGTTTTTT. Encoded protein: CAWSGGRANTGELFF.

The table lists this clonotype with many counts. The chain links TRBV28 to TRBJ2-3; no reliable D call. Germline loops: CDR1 MDHEN, CDR2 SYDVKM. Trimming shortened V by 2 bases and J by 9 bases, and 9 bases separated the two germline ends. There are 12 residues in the CDR3. The CDR3 nucleotides read TGTGCCAGCAGTTTAAGGTGGGGAACGCAGTATTTT. This gives the protein CASSLRWGTQYF.

This clonotype was observed many times. This sequence joins TRBV2 and TRBJ1-2; D might be TRBD1 (5 bases). Trimming shortened V by 3 bases and J by 6 bases, and 14 bases separated the two germline ends. Looked up from germline, CDR1 is SNHLY and CDR2 is FYNNEI. CDR3 length: 14 residues. This CDR3 is CASSELSRVDGYTF. The CDR3 DNA reads as TGTGCCAGCAGTGAGTTATCCAGGGTAGATGGCTACACCTTC.

This clonotype has a handful of counts. The chain employs TRBV7-8 and TRBJ1-5, with a weak D call TRBD1 (5 bases). Germline-derived CDR1 and CDR2 are SGHVS and FQNEAQ. This CDR3 contains 14 residues. The V and J ends lost 0 bases and 9 bases respectively, with 12 bases between them. The CDR3 DNA follows: TGTGCCAGCAGCTTAGCCAGGGACCGGTCGCCCCAGCATTTT. Its translation: CASSLARDRSPQHF.

The chain employs TRBV7-2 and TRBJ1-5; maybe TRBD1 (6 bases). The CDR3 has 18 residues. From germline, CDR1 is SGHTA and CDR2 FQGNSA. Trimming shortened V by 1 base and J by 2 bases, and 18 bases separated the two germline ends. The CDR3 DNA sequence: TGTGCCAGCAGCTTAGGGGCGGGGGGGCAGGGACGCAATCAGCCCCAGCATTTT. This translates into CASSLGAGGQGRNQPQHF.

The chain combines TRBV13 with TRBJ1-5; unclear D gene. V lost 6 bases and J 4 bases, leaving 13 bases between the germline ends. Germline assignment: CDR1 PRHDT and CDR2 FYEKMQ (reference sequence). The CDR3 consists of 14 residues. The CDR3 DNA follows: TGTGCCAGCAGTTTAAGCGGTTTTAATCAGCCCCAGCATTTT. It translates to CASSLSGFNQPQHF.

This clonotype occurred once. The chain couples TRBV5-1 to TRBJ2-2; D unresolved. V lost 2 bases, J lost 4 bases, and 9 bases lay in between. The CDR3 consists of 14 residues. Germline values: CDR1 SGHRS, CDR2 YFSETQ. CDR3 loop: CASSFEEFTGELFF. In DNA form, the CDR3 reads TGCGCCAGCAGCTTCGAAGAGTTCACCGGGGAGCTGTTTTTT.

This clonotype was recorded at least ten times. The chain's CDR3 is CSASSASGIYEQYF. CDR3 in DNA: TGCAGTGCTAGTTCCGCTAGCGGGATCTACGAGCAGTACTTC. This chain uses TRBV20-1 with TRBJ2-7, with 9 bases fitting TRBD2. This CDR3 spans 14 amino acids. The V and J ends lost 3 bases and 3 bases, in that order; junction bases with no gene match: 6. Germline loops: CDR1 DFQATT, CDR2 SNEGSKA (reference sequence).